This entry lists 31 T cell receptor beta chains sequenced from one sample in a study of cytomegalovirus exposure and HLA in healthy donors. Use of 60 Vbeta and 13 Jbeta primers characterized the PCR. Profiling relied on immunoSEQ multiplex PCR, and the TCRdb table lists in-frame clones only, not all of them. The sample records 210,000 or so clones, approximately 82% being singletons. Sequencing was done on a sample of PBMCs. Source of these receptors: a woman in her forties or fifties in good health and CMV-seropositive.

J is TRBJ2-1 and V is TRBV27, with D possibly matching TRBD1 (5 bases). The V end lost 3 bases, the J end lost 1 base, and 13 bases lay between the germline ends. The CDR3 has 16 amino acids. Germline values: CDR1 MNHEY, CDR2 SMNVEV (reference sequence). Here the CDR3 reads CASSFKPRVSYNEQFF. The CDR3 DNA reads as TGTGCCAGCAGTTTCAAACCCAGGGTGTCCTACAATGAGCAGTTCTTC.

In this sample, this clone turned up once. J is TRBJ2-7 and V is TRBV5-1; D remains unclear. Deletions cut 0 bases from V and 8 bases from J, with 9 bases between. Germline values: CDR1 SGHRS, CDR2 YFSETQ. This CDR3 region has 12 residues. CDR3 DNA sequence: TGCGCCAGCAGCTTGGGGAGCGACCAGCAGTACTTC. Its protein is CASSLGSDQQYF.

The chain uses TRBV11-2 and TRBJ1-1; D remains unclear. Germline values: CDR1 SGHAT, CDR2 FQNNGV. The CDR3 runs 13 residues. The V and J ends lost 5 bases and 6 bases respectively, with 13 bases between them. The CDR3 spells CASSPYVRPEAFF. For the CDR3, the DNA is TGTGCCAGCAGCCCGTATGTCCGTCCTGAAGCTTTCTTT.

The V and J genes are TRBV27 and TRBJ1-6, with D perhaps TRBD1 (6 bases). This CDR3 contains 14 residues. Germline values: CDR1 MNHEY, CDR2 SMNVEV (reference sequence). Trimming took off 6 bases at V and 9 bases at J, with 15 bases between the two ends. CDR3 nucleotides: TGTGCCAGCAGAGACAGGTGGACCGGTTCACCCCTCCACTTT. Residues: CASRDRWTGSPLHF.

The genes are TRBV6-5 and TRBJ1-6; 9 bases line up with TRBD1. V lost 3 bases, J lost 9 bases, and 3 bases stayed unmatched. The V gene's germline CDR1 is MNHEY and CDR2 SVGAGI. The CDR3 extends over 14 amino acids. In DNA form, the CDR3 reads TGTGCCAGCAGTTATCGGGACAGGGTTTCACCCCTCCACTTT. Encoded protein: CASSYRDRVSPLHF.

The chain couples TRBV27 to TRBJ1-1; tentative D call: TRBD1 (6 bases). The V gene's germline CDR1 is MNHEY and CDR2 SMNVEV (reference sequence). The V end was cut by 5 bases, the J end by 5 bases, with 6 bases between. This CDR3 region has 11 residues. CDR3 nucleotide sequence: TGTGCCAGCAGTAGGGGGACTGAAGCTTTCTTT. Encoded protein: CASSRGTEAFF.

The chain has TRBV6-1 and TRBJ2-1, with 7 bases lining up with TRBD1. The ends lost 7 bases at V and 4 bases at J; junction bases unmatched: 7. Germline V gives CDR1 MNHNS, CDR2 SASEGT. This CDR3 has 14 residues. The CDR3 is CASTSRDRYNEQFF. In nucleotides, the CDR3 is TGTGCCAGCACCTCCCGGGACAGATACAATGAGCAGTTCTTC.

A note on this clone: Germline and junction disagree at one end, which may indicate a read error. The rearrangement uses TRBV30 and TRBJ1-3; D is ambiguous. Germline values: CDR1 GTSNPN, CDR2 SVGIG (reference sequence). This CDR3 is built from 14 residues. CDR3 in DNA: TGTGCCTGGAGTTCGGGTGTCTCTGGAAGCACCATATATTTT. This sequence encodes CAWSSGVSGSTIYF.

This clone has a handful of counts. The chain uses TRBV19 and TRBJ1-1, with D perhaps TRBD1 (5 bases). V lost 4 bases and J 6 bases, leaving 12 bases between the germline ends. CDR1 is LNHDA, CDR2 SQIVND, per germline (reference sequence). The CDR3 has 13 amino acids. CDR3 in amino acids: CASSNSRTPEAFF. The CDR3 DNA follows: TGTGCCAGTAGTAACTCCCGGACACCTGAAGCTTTCTTT.

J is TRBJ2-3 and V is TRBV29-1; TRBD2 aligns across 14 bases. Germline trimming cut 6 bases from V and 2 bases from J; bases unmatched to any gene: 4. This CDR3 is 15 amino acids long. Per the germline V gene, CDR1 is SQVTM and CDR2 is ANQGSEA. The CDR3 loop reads CSVGGLAGATDTQYF. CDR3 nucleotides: TGCAGCGTGGGGGGACTAGCGGGGGCCACAGATACGCAGTATTTT.

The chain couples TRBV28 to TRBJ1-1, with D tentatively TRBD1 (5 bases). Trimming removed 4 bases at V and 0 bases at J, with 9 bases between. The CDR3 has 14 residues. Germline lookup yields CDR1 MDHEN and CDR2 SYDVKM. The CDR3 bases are TGTGCCAGCAGTTACCTCAGGGTGAACACTGAAGCTTTCTTT. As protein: CASSYLRVNTEAFF. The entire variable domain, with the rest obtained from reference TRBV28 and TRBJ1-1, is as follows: DVKVTQSSRYLVKRTGEKVFLECVQDMDHENMFWYRQDPGLGLRLIYFSYDVKMKEKGDIPEGYSVSREKKERFSLILESASTNQTSMYLCASSYLRVNTEAFFGQGTRLTVV.

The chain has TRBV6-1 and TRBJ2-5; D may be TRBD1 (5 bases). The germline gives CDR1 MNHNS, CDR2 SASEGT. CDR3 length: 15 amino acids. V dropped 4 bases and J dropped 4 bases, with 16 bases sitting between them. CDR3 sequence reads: CASSGLWGSGETQYF. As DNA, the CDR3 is TGTGCCAGCAGTGGTCTCTGGGGCTCTGGAGAGACCCAGTACTTC.

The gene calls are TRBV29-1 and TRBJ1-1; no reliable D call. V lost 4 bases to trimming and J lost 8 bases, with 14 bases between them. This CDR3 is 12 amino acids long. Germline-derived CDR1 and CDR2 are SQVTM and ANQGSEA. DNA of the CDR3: TGCAGCGTTGTCCAAGGAGGAGGGGAAGCTTTCTTT. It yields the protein CSVVQGGGEAFF.

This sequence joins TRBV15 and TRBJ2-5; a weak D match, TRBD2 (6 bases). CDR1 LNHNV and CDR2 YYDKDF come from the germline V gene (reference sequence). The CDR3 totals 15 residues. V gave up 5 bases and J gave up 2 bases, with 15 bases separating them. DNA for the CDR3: TGTGCCACCAGCGGAGCGAGAGGAGGGCAAGAGACCCAGTACTTC. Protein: CATSGARGGQETQYF.

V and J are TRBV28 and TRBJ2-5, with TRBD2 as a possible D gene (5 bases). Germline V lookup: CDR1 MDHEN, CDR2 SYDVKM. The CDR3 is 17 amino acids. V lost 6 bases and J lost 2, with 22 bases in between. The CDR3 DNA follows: TGTGCCAGCAGCCCACCGTGGGTAGCGCGCCCTCAAGAGACCCAGTACTTC. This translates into CASSPPWVARPQETQYF.

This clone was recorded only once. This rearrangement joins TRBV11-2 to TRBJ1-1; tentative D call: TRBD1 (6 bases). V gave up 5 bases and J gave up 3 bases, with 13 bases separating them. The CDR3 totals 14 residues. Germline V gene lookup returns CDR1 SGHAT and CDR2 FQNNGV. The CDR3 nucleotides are TGTGCCAGCAGCAATACGCAGGGGCACACTGAAGCTTTCTTT. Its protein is CASSNTQGHTEAFF.

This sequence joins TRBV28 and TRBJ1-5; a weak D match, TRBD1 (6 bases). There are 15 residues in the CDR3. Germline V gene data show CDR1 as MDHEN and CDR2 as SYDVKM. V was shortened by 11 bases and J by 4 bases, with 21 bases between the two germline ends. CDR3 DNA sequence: TGTGCCTCGAGGCCCGGGGGGGCCTCGAATCAGCCCCAGCATTTT. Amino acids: CASRPGGASNQPQHF.

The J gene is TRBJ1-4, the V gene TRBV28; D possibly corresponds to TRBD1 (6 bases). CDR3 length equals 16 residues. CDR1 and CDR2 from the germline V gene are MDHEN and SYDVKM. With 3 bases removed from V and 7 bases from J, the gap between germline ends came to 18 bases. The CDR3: CASSFEGTGTSEKLFF. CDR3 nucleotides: TGTGCCAGCAGTTTCGAGGGTACAGGGACGAGTGAAAAACTGTTTTTT.

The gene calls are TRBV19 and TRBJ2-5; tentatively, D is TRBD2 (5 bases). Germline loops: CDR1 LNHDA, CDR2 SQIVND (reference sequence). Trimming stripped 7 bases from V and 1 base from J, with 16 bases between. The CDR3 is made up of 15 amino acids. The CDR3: CASTTGGGPQETQYF. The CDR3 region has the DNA TGTGCCAGTACCACCGGAGGAGGACCCCAAGAGACCCAGTACTTC.

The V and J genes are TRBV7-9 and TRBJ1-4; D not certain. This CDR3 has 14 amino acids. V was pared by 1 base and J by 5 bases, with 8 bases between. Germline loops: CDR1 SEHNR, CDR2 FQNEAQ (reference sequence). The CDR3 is CASSLGVGNEKLFF. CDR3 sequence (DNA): TGTGCCAGCAGCTTAGGGGTCGGGAATGAAAAACTGTTTTTT.

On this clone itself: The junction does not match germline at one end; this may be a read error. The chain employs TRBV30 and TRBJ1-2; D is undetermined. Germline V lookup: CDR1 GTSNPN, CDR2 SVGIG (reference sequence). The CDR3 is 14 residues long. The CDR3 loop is CAWSVLSVRGRSFF. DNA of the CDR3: TGTGCCTGGAGTGTACTATCGGTTCGAGGGCGGTCGTTCTTC.

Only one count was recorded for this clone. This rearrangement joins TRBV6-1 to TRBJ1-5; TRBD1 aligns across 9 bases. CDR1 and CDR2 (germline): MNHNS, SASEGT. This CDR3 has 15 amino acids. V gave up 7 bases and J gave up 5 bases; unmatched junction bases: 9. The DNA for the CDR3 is TGTGCCAGCACCTGGGGGACAGGGAGGGATCAGCCCCAGCATTTT. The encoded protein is CASTWGTGRDQPQHF.

This chain's CDR3 is CASSIERGPYEQYF. CDR3 DNA sequence: TGTGCCAGCAGCATCGAGCGGGGGCCCTACGAGCAGTACTTC. The chain recombines TRBV11-2 with TRBJ2-7, with 8 bases lining up with TRBD2. Germline CDR1 is SGHAT and CDR2 is FQNNGV. The CDR3 contains 14 residues. Germline trimming cut 5 bases from V and 2 bases from J; bases unmatched to any gene: 5.

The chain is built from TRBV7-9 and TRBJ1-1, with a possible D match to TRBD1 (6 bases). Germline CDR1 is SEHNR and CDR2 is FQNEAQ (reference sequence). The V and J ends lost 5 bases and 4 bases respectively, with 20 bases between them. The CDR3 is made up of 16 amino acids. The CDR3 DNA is TGTGCCAGCAGCCCCCCGGGACAACTCGGTGTCACTGAAGCTTTCTTT. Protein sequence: CASSPPGQLGVTEAFF.

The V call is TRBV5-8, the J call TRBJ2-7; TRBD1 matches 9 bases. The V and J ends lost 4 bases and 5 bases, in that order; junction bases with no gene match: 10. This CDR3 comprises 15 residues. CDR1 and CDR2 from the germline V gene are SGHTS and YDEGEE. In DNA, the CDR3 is TGTGCCAGCAGCCAGGACAGGGGACCCGGTGACGAGCAGTACTTC. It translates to CASSQDRGPGDEQYF.

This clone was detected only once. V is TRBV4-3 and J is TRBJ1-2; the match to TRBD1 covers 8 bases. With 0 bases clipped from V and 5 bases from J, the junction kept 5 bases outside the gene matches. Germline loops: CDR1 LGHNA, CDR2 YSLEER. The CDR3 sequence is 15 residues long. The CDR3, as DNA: TGCGCCAGCAGCCAAGACGGGACAGGAGATTATGGCTACACCTTC. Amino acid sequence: CASSQDGTGDYGYTF.

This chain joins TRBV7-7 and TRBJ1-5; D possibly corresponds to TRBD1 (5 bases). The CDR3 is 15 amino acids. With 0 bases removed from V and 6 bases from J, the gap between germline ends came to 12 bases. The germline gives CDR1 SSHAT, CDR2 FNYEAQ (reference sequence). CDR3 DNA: TGTGCCAGCAGCTTAGCGGAGGGGATTTGTCAGCCCCAGCATTTT. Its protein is CASSLAEGICQPQHF.

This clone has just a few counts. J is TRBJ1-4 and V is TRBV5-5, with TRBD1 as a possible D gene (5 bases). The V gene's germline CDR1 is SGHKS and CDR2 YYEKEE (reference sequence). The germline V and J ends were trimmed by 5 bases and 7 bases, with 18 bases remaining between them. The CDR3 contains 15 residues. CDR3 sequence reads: CASSWGGGMGEKLFF. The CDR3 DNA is TGTGCCAGCAGTTGGGGCGGAGGGATGGGTGAAAAACTGTTTTTT.

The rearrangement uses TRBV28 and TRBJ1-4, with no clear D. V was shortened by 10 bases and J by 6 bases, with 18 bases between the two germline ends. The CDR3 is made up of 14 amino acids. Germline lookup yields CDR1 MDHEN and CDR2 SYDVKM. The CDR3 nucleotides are TGTGCCACTACGGACCCACGAGGGTATGAAAAACTGTTTTTT. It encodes CATTDPRGYEKLFF.

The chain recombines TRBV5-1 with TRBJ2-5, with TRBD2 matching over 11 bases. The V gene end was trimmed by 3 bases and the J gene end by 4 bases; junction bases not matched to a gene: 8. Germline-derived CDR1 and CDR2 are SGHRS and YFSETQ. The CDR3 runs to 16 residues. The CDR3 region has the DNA TGCGCCAGCAGCTACTATAGCGGGGGGGAAAGAGAGACCCAGTACTTC. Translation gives CASSYYSGGERETQYF.

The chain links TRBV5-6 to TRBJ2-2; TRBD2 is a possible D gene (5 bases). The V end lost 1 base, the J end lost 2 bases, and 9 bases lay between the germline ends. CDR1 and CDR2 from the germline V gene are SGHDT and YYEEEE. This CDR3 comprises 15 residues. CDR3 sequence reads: CASSLRAANTGELFF. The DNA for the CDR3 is TGTGCCAGCAGCTTGCGAGCGGCCAACACCGGGGAGCTGTTTTTT.